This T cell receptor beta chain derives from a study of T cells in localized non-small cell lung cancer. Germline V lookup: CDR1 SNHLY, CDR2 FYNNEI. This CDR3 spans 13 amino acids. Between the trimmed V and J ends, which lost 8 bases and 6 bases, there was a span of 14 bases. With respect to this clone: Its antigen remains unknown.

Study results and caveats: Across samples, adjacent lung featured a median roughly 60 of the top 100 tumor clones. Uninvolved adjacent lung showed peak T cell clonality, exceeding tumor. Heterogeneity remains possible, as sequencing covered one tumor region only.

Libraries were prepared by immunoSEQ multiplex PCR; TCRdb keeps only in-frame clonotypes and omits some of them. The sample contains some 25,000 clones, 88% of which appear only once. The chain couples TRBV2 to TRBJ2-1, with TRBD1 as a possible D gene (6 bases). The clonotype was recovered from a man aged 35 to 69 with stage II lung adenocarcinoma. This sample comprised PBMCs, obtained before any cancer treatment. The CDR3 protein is CASEVIGGNEQFF. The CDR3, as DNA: TGTGCCAGCGAGGTCATAGGGGGCAATGAGCAGTTCTTC.